This T cell receptor (beta chain) was captured by sequencing in a study of blood T cell repertoires in COVID-19 (dated by TCRdb to 2018 to 2021). Study-wide context: Samples covering the acute and convalescent phases of COVID-19 were provided by collaborators in the United States, Italy and Spain. The samples were drawn from the first 160 participants of the ongoing ImmuneRACE study and from 950 to 1,500 subjects provided by 6 global collaborators. The material from the prospective study consisted of cDNA or gDNA derived from T cells, B-cell-depleted T cells, or PBMCs. HLA class I and class II types, where available, came from metadata supplied by the sample provider rather than from assay-based typing. The repertoires were released in a freely available public database meant as a resource for research on the immune response to SARS-CoV-2. Subjects who had been exposed to COVID-19, were actively infected with it, or had recovered from it provided the deeply sampled blood TCRbeta repertoires that made up the dataset. Sample metadata almost always included a de-identified subject ID, COVID-19 status, age in years and sex.

TCRbeta CDR3 regions were amplified from genomic DNA by means of the immunoSEQ Assay, a bias-controlled multiplex PCR. Concerning the study's data processing: The number of nucleated cells in each sample was estimated from the amplification of reference gene primers within the assay. To quantify the absolute abundance of each unique TCRbeta CDR3 rearrangement, sequence reads were collapsed and filtered. For each sample, productive Simpson clonality was calculated as the square root of Simpson's diversity index across productive rearrangements. In its TCRdb copy, this immuneACCESS table keeps in-frame sequences only and misses some clones. Where compared with another copy, unresolved V genes explain less than half of these, and the others have no known cause. V and J calls and clone size are those listed in that table; D and trimming were worked out from the DNA. Across this sample there are about 160,000 clones, with approximately 83% seen only once. The ten largest clones add up to less than 3.5% of the sample.

Collaborating institutions collected whole blood in K2EDTA tubes following their own protocols. For TCRbeta analysis, collaborators shipped samples in one of three forms: frozen whole blood, isolated PBMCs, or DNA extracted from either of those sample types. As regards this clone: Its antigen is unknown. Nothing much larger sits one base from this clone, and base qualities are not available.

Overall study results and their limits: The quantity of clinical and demographic metadata differed by source and by participant and was supplied without curation.

CDR1 and CDR2 were assigned from the germline V gene as KGHSH and LQKENI. V lost 5 bases and J lost 6 bases; the stretch between them is 20 bases long. The CDR3 has 15 amino acids, counting the end cysteine and phenylalanine. Of the read, only the CDR3 DNA is kept; its 45 bases are in frame from base 1. Sample: peripheral blood. The clonotype originates from a woman between 55 and 75 years old with acute or convalescent COVID-19. The chain is assembled from TRBV18 and TRBJ2-7, with TRBD1 as a weak D call on 5 bases. CDR3 protein: CASSEQVKVTGEQYF. The DNA sequence is as follows: TGTGCCAGCTCAGAACAGGTAAAGGTAACTGGCGAGCAGTACTTC.